The rows below give T cell receptor beta chains drawn from one sample of a study of glioma-infiltrating T cells after dendritic cell vaccination. TCRdb's table, derived via immunoSEQ multiplex PCR, lists solely in-frame clones and lacks some. The sample holds 85,000 to 95,000 clones, about nine tenths seen once. The material was blood, obtained before dendritic cell vaccination. The receptors were gathered from a human donor with glioblastoma. The CDR3 runs from the conserved cysteine through the conserved F or W. Each record gives: V gene, D gene, J gene, clone size, CDR3 protein, CDR3 DNA. D genes are given only for firm matches. Size tells how often a clone was seen (once, few, many) or the class of an expanded clone, and some rows leave it out.

>TRBV6-5|.|TRBJ2-7|.
CASSYTSSGEQYF
TGTGCCAGCAGTTACACCTCCTCGGGCGAGCAGTACTTC
>TRBV15|.|TRBJ1-4|few
CATSTDNGYEKLFF
TGTGCCACCAGCACGGACAACGGGTATGAAAAACTGTTTTTT
>TRBV9|TRBD1|TRBJ2-3|.
CASSIQQGTHTDTQYF
TGTGCCAGCAGCATACAACAGGGGACCCACACAGATACGCAGTATTTT
>TRBV18|.|TRBJ2-4|.
CASSPFQTSVAKNIQYF
TGTGCCAGCTCACCATTTCAGACTAGTGTGGCCAAAAACATTCAGTACTTC
>TRBV5-1|TRBD1|TRBJ2-7|.
CASSSSSGGYYEQYF
TGCGCCAGCAGCTCCTCATCAGGGGGCTATTACGAGCAGTACTTC
>TRBV28|.|TRBJ1-1|.
CASSTSQGLTEAFF
TGTGCCAGCAGTACCTCACAGGGATTGACTGAAGCTTTCTTT
>TRBV28|TRBD2|TRBJ2-3|.
CASSFLAGYTQYF
TGTGCCAGCAGTTTCCTAGCGGGATATACGCAGTATTTT
>TRBV27|TRBD1|TRBJ1-2|.
CASSQLGQGFNYGYTF
TGTGCCAGCAGTCAATTAGGACAGGGGTTTAACTATGGCTACACCTTC
>TRBV6-6|TRBD1|TRBJ1-1|.
CASRTGGLGTEAFF
TGTGCCAGCAGAACAGGGGGCTTGGGCACTGAAGCTTTCTTT
>TRBV18|TRBD2|TRBJ2-1|.
CASSPSPSGGDRGNEQFF
TGTGCCAGCTCACCATCCCCTAGCGGGGGGGATAGGGGCAATGAGCAGTTCTTC
>TRBV9|.|TRBJ2-7|.
CASSPQGSSYEQYF
TGTGCCAGCAGCCCCCAGGGGAGCTCCTACGAGCAGTACTTC
>TRBV29-1|TRBD2|TRBJ2-1|.
CSVEGSSGMGGAYNEQFF
TGCAGCGTTGAAGGTAGTAGCGGGATGGGGGGAGCCTACAATGAGCAGTTCTTC
>TRBV12-1|.|TRBJ1-5|.
CASSATGTAYYSNQPQHF
TGTGCCAGCAGCGCGACCGGGACAGCATACTATAGCAATCAGCCCCAGCATTTT
>TRBV29-1|.|TRBJ2-4|once
CSVEDRQGQNIQYF
TGCAGCGTTGAAGATCGGCAGGGGCAAAACATTCAGTACTTC
>TRBV15|.|TRBJ2-5|.
CATSRDISDSRLRETQYF
TGTGCCACCAGCAGAGATATCTCCGACAGCAGGCTTCGGGAGACCCAGTACTTC
>TRBV9|.|TRBJ2-7|.
CASSAGQHSYEQYF
TGTGCCAGCAGCGCTGGACAGCACTCCTACGAGCAGTACTTC
>TRBV5-4|TRBD2|TRBJ2-2|.
CASSTAGSGGSSGELFF
TGTGCCAGCAGCACCGCAGGTAGCGGGGGGTCATCCGGGGAGCTGTTTTTT
>TRBV9|TRBD2|TRBJ2-5|.
CASSEAGGGETQYF
TGTGCCAGCAGCGAAGCGGGGGGCGGGGAGACCCAGTACTTC
>TRBV19|.|TRBJ2-1|.
CASSIDGSSYNEQFF
TGTGCCAGTAGTATAGACGGTAGCTCCTACAATGAGCAGTTCTTC
>TRBV7-3|.|TRBJ2-3|.
CASRYSASASTDTQYF
TGTGCCAGCAGGTATTCAGCGTCCGCTAGCACAGATACGCAGTATTTT
>TRBV6-1|.|TRBJ1-1|.
CASSELLGQEAFF
TGTGCCAGCAGTGAACTCTTAGGACAAGAAGCTTTCTTT
>TRBV2|.|TRBJ1-5|.
CASSEDWSDNSNQPQHF
TGTGCCAGCAGTGAAGATTGGTCAGATAATAGCAATCAGCCCCAGCATTTT
>TRBV4-1|TRBD1|TRBJ2-7|.
CASSQPGQGVEQYF
TGCGCCAGCAGCCAACCGGGACAGGGGGTCGAGCAGTACTTC
>TRBV19|.|TRBJ1-4|.
CASSISATNEKLFF
TGTGCCAGTAGTATTAGTGCAACTAATGAAAAACTGTTTTTT
>TRBV4-1|TRBD2|TRBJ2-7|.
CASSLAGLGYEQYF
TGCGCCAGCAGCCTAGCGGGACTGGGGTACGAGCAGTACTTC
>TRBV9|.|TRBJ2-2|.
CASNPGQNTGELFF
TGTGCCAGCAACCCGGGACAGAACACCGGGGAGCTGTTTTTT
>TRBV25-1|TRBD1|TRBJ2-2|.
CASSESSGTGNTGELFF
TGTGCCAGCAGTGAATCGTCAGGGACAGGGAACACCGGGGAGCTGTTTTTT
>TRBV27|.|TRBJ1-2|.
CASGNGGHYGYTF
TGTGCCAGCGGGAACGGGGGGCACTATGGCTACACCTTC
>TRBV29-1|TRBD1|TRBJ1-2|.
CSVDTGQGPYGYTF
TGCAGCGTTGATACGGGACAGGGACCCTATGGCTACACCTTC
>TRBV7-2|TRBD2|TRBJ2-2|.
CASSRTSGRALRSGELFF
TGTGCCAGCAGCAGGACTAGCGGGAGGGCCCTTAGATCCGGGGAGCTGTTTTTT
>TRBV6-5|TRBD1|TRBJ1-4|.
CASSRDRGREKLFF
TGTGCCAGCAGCCGGGACAGGGGAAGAGAAAAACTGTTTTTT
>TRBV9|TRBD2|TRBJ2-2|.
CASSVGGGVVSGELFF
TGTGCCAGCAGCGTAGGCGGGGGGGTGGTTAGCGGGGAGCTGTTTTTT
>TRBV13|.|TRBJ1-1|.
CASSLGVTSNTEAFF
TGTGCCAGCAGCTTAGGTGTGACATCGAACACTGAAGCTTTCTTT
>TRBV10-1|TRBD1|TRBJ1-2|.
CASSDNGQGDYGYTF
TGCGCCAGCAGTGACAATGGACAGGGGGACTATGGCTACACCTTC
>TRBV5-6|TRBD1|TRBJ1-2|.
CASSGRDRHYGYTF
TGTGCCAGCAGCGGCCGGGACAGGCACTATGGCTACACCTTC
>TRBV7-9|TRBD1|TRBJ2-1|.
CASSLHGTDNEQFF
TGTGCCAGCAGCTTACATGGGACAGACAATGAGCAGTTCTTC
>TRBV5-1|TRBD1|TRBJ1-2|.
CASRQGLGEYGYTF
TGCGCCAGCAGACAGGGGTTAGGGGAATATGGCTACACCTTC
>TRBV5-1|.|TRBJ2-2|once
CASSSGRGTTTGELFF
TGCGCCAGCAGCTCTGGGCGGGGGACAACCACCGGGGAGCTGTTTTTT
>TRBV6-5|.|TRBJ2-2|.
CASSWARTVNTGELFF
TGTGCCAGCAGTTGGGCAAGAACAGTTAACACCGGGGAGCTGTTTTTT
>TRBV29-1|TRBD2|TRBJ2-5|.
CSVVGGQETQYF
TGCAGCGTTGTGGGGGGGCAAGAGACCCAGTACTTC
>TRBV9|.|TRBJ2-2|.
CASSGPVSGTTTAGELFF
TGTGCCAGCAGCGGACCCGTTTCCGGGACAACTACGGCCGGGGAGCTGTTTTTT